One sample yielded the 23 T cell receptor beta chains listed below, sequenced in a study of shared clonotypes between healthy human individuals. Generated by immunoSEQ multiplex PCR, the TCRdb table keeps only in-frame clones and is missing some. The sample has about 2.3 million clones, 85% to 95% seen once. Sequencing input: naive CD4+ T cells from PBMCs. Subset given: CD45RA+ positively selected. All receptors come from a man aged 18 to 30 in good health. Some clones in this sample may be carry-over from other donors' samples.

The chain couples TRBV27 to TRBJ1-5; TRBD1 matches at 8 bases. This CDR3 region has 14 residues. The germline V gene encodes CDR1 MNHEY and CDR2 SMNVEV (reference sequence). Unmatched junction bases numbered 6, after V lost 5 bases and J lost 6 bases. The CDR3 DNA reads TGTGCCAGCAGTCTAAACAGGGGGATTCAGCCCCAGCATTTT. Translated: CASSLNRGIQPQHF.

Comments on this clone: The identical CDR3 is also encoded by other nucleotide sequences in the sample. V usage is TRBV7-3 and J usage is TRBJ2-2; D gene uncertain. CDR1 is SGHTA and CDR2 is FQGTGA in the germline V gene. Trimming stripped 2 bases from V and 3 bases from J, with 7 bases between. CDR3 size: 14 residues. CDR3 in amino acids: CASSLLGYTGELFF. The CDR3 nucleotides are TGTGCCAGCAGCTTACTTGGTTACACCGGGGAGCTGTTTTTT.

This clone was seen once. The CDR3 loop is CASSPGGRTTDTQYF. The CDR3 DNA reads TGTGCCAGCTCCCCCGGCGGGAGGACCACAGATACGCAGTATTTT. The V gene is TRBV5-4, the J gene TRBJ2-3; 8 positions match TRBD2. The CDR3 covers 15 residues. Germline assignment: CDR1 SGHNT and CDR2 YYREEE (reference sequence). V lost 7 bases, J lost 2 bases, and 9 bases stayed unmatched.

The J gene is TRBJ1-1, the V gene TRBV2; possible D gene TRBD1, 6 bases. The CDR3 loop spans 14 amino acids. Germline CDR1 and CDR2: SNHLY and FYNNEI. The ends were cut back, 6 bases at V and 4 bases at J, with 15 bases in the middle. The CDR3 DNA follows: TGTGCCAGCAGAACCTTGGACAGTGGCACTGAAGCTTTCTTT. Encoded protein: CASRTLDSGTEAFF.

The chain is built from TRBV9 and TRBJ2-1, with 8 positions matching TRBD2. The germline V gene has CDR1 SGDLS and CDR2 YYNGEE. The CDR3 runs to 18 residues. V lost 0 bases to trimming and J lost 0 bases; unmatched junction nucleotides: 8. CDR3 nucleotides: TGTGCCAGCAGCGTAGAAGGGACTAGTCTTAGCTCCTACAATGAGCAGTTCTTC. Its protein is CASSVEGTSLSSYNEQFF.

The DNA of the CDR3 is TGTGCCAGCAGGTCTTCTGTCACCGGGACAGTCTTCTCCTACGAGCAGTACTTC. Protein: CASRSSVTGTVFSYEQYF. This chain uses TRBV7-9 with TRBJ2-7, with 7 bases lining up with TRBD1. The germline gives CDR1 SEHNR, CDR2 FQNEAQ (reference sequence). The CDR3 has 18 amino acids. J was trimmed by 0 bases and V by 6 bases; bases with no gene match: 17.

This rearrangement joins TRBV7-9 to TRBJ1-1; weak D call: TRBD1 (5 bases). V lost 2 bases and J lost 1, with 11 bases in between. This CDR3 contains 15 residues. Germline V gene data show CDR1 as SEHNR and CDR2 as FQNEAQ (reference sequence). CDR3 coding DNA: TGTGCCAGCAGCTTATTGCCCGGACAGAACACTGAAGCTTTCTTT. Translating it yields CASSLLPGQNTEAFF.

The rearrangement links TRBV11-2 to TRBJ2-7; 7 bases are shared with TRBD2. J was trimmed by 2 bases and V by 1 base; bases with no gene match: 5. CDR1 and CDR2 from the germline V gene are SGHAT and FQNNGV. This CDR3 is built from 15 residues. The CDR3: CASSLVTSVAYEQYF. The CDR3, as DNA: TGTGCCAGCAGCTTAGTCACTAGCGTTGCCTACGAGCAGTACTTC. Looking up the rest from reference TRBV11-2 and TRBJ2-7 gives the full variable domain: EAGVAQSPRYKIIEKRQSVAFWCNPISGHATLYWYQQILGQGPKLLIQFQNNGVVDDSQLPKDRFSAERLKGVDSTLKIQPAKLEDSAVYLCASSLVTSVAYEQYFGPGTRLTVT.

The V and J genes are TRBV11-3 and TRBJ2-7, with D uncertain. Per the germline V gene, CDR1 is SGHNT and CDR2 is YENEEA. The germline V and J ends were trimmed by 0 bases and 1 base, with 7 bases remaining between them. CDR3 length: 14 amino acids. CDR3 in DNA: TGTGCCAGCAGCTTAGATCACACGTCCTACGAGCAGTACTTC. Amino acid sequence: CASSLDHTSYEQYF.

V usage is TRBV6-6 and J usage is TRBJ1-1; TRBD1 is a possible D gene (5 bases). V was pared by 7 bases and J by 4 bases, with 19 bases between. There are 15 residues in the CDR3. CDR1 and CDR2 (germline): MNHNY, SVGAGI (reference sequence). Here the CDR3 reads CASITPQGRGTEAFF. CDR3 nucleotides: TGTGCCAGCATTACCCCTCAGGGCCGGGGCACTGAAGCTTTCTTT.

V is TRBV18 and J is TRBJ1-1; a possible D gene is TRBD1 (5 bases). There are 13 residues in the CDR3. Germline V CDR1 and CDR2: KGHSH, LQKENI. V lost 8 bases and J lost 3, with 13 bases in between. This CDR3 reads CASLPGLDTEAFF. CDR3 DNA: TGTGCCAGCCTTCCGGGGCTGGACACTGAAGCTTTCTTT.

V is TRBV15 and J is TRBJ2-3; 7 nucleotides agree with TRBD1. V gave up 0 bases and J gave up 4 bases; unmatched junction bases: 13. The germline CDR1 and CDR2 sequences are LNHNV and YYDKDF (reference sequence). CDR3 length: 18 amino acids. CDR3 DNA: TGTGCCACCAGCAGAGATCTCCCGACAGGGAGCCGCGCAGATACGCAGTATTTT. Translated: CATSRDLPTGSRADTQYF.

The CDR3 region has the DNA TGTGCCAGCAGTTATTGGGGGCAGGTGAATGAGCAGTTCTTC. This sequence encodes CASSYWGQVNEQFF. The rearrangement joins TRBV6-5 to TRBJ2-1, with D perhaps matching TRBD1 (6 bases). Germline V lookup: CDR1 MNHEY, CDR2 SVGAGI. The CDR3 loop spans 14 amino acids. V lost 3 bases, J lost 7 bases, and 13 bases lay in between.

This sequence joins TRBV12-5 and TRBJ2-7; TRBD1 matches at 8 bases. CDR3 length: 14 residues. CDR1 and CDR2 (germline): LGHNT, FRNRAP. J lost 1 base, V lost 6 bases, and 5 bases had no gene match. CDR3 sequence: CASGQGQGSYEQYF. The DNA of the CDR3 is TGTGCTAGTGGGCAAGGACAGGGTTCCTACGAGCAGTACTTC.

The rearrangement links TRBV28 to TRBJ2-1; D is perhaps TRBD1 (6 bases). The CDR3 extends over 15 amino acids. Looked up from germline, CDR1 is MDHEN and CDR2 is SYDVKM. V lost 7 bases to trimming and J lost 5 bases, with 18 bases between them. The CDR3: CASTAPRAGDNEQFF. In nucleotides, the CDR3 is TGTGCCAGCACCGCTCCGAGGGCAGGGGACAATGAGCAGTTCTTC.

J is TRBJ2-3 and V is TRBV7-6, with TRBD2 identical over 9 bases. Germline values: CDR1 SGHVS, CDR2 FNYEAQ. Trimming took 1 base from V and 1 from J; bases not matched to a gene: 0. This CDR3 contains 15 residues. CDR3 sequence (DNA): TGTGCCAGCAGCTTAGGGACTAGCGGCACAGATACGCAGTATTTT. Protein sequence: CASSLGTSGTDTQYF.

The rearrangement uses TRBV28 and TRBJ2-1; 7 nucleotides align to TRBD1. The CDR3 has 15 residues. V trimming: 6 bases; J trimming: 7 bases; junction bases outside the gene matches: 12. Germline CDR1 is MDHEN and CDR2 is SYDVKM. Written as DNA, the CDR3 is TGTGCCAGCAGCCCTATGGGACAGCAAAGAAATGAGCAGTTCTTC. Its protein product is CASSPMGQQRNEQFF.

The chain links TRBV18 to TRBJ1-6; D is uncertain. Looked up from germline, CDR1 is KGHSH and CDR2 is LQKENI. V lost 0 bases and J 6 bases, leaving 9 bases between the germline ends. The CDR3 covers 15 residues. The CDR3 spells CASSPPVSFNSPLHF. Written as DNA, the CDR3 is TGTGCCAGCTCACCACCAGTCAGTTTTAATTCACCCCTCCACTTT.

J is TRBJ1-6 and V is TRBV6-5; D is uncertain. With 5 bases removed from V and 10 bases from J, the gap between germline ends came to 12 bases. Germline CDR1 reads MNHEY; CDR2 reads SVGAGI. The CDR3 loop spans 13 amino acids. In DNA form, the CDR3 reads TGTGCCAGCAGTGGGCTAGGCGGGTCACCCCTCCACTTT. This encodes CASSGLGGSPLHF.

This chain joins TRBV12-5 and TRBJ1-5, with a weak D call TRBD1 (6 bases). The germline CDR1 and CDR2 sequences are LGHNT and FRNRAP. Trimming shortened V by 6 bases and J by 6 bases, and 9 bases separated the two germline ends. CDR3 size: 12 residues. The CDR3 reads CASGEQGQPQHF. DNA for the CDR3: TGTGCTAGTGGGGAACAGGGTCAGCCCCAGCATTTT.

In the case of this clone: Distinct nucleotide sequences in the sample also encode this CDR3. This chain uses TRBV6-5 with TRBJ2-5; D is perhaps TRBD1 or TRBD2 (5 bases each). V lost 0 bases and J 1 base, leaving 6 bases between the germline ends. The CDR3 covers 14 residues. CDR1 MNHEY and CDR2 SVGAGI come from the germline V gene. For the CDR3, the DNA is TGTGCCAGCAGTTACTCTGGGACCCAAGAGACCCAGTACTTC. This gives the protein CASSYSGTQETQYF.

This sequence joins TRBV13 and TRBJ1-5; 7 bases are shared with TRBD1. Germline V lookup: CDR1 PRHDT, CDR2 FYEKMQ (reference sequence). The CDR3 has 15 amino acids. Trimming removed 10 bases from V and 0 bases from J; junction bases left unmatched: 9. The CDR3 region is CATPRTGLSNQPQHF. The CDR3 nucleotides read TGTGCCACACCCCGGACAGGCCTTAGCAATCAGCCCCAGCATTTT.

This chain joins TRBV7-2 and TRBJ2-2; D is perhaps TRBD1 or TRBD2 (5 bases each). With 1 base removed from V and 0 bases from J, the gap between germline ends came to 9 bases. CDR1 is SGHTA, CDR2 FQGNSA, per germline. CDR3 length: 16 amino acids. This CDR3 is CASSLGGTANTGELFF. CDR3 bases: TGTGCCAGCAGCTTAGGAGGGACGGCGAACACCGGGGAGCTGTTTTTT.